This T cell receptor beta chain is from a study of blood T cell repertoires in COVID-19. Data came from immunoSEQ multiplex PCR; TCRdb stores just in-frame clones and leaves some out. The data contain 200,000 to 250,000 clones, 75% to 90% of them seen just once; the ten biggest clones take up roughly 1.2%. The V segment lost 4 bases and the J segment 2 bases; nucleotides outside the gene matches: 8. Per the germline V gene, CDR1 is SGHRS and CDR2 is YFSETQ. This CDR3 spans 15 amino acids. The V call is TRBV5-1, the J call TRBJ1-2; TRBD1 agrees at 7 bases. Sequences were obtained from PBMCs or T cells enriched from blood (not recorded which). This clonotype was sampled from a man aged 25 to 40 who had recovered from COVID-19. CDR3 nucleotide sequence: TGCGCCAGCAGCCTCCGACAGGGTTCGAACTATGGCTACACCTTC. This codes for CASSLRQGSNYGYTF. Full variable domain (rest looked up from reference TRBV5-1 and TRBJ1-2): KAGVTQTPRYLIKTRGQQVTLSCSPISGHRSVSWYQQTPGQGLQFLFEYFSETQRNKGNFPGRFSGRQFSNSRSEMNVSTLELGDSALYLCASSLRQGSNYGYTFGSGTRLTVV.